Listed here are 22 T cell receptor beta chains from one sample, sequenced in a study of neurological immune-mediated disorders. TCRdb reanalysed the 5' RACE reads using MiXCR and keeps one entry per CDR3 protein. The sample contains tens of thousands of distinct CDR3 sequences, 3.4% of which appear only once. Sequenced sample: PBMCs. These receptors were collected from a man aged 40-49 years with multiple sclerosis.

The chain employs TRBV12-3 or TRBV12-4 and TRBJ2-7; the D is unclear. This CDR3 spans 11 amino acids. Trimming took 6 bases from V and 3 from J, leaving 6 bases between them. CDR3: CASRVYYEQYF. The CDR3 DNA reads as TGTGCCAGCAGGGTCTACTACGAGCAGTACTTC.

This clonotype was counted many times. The rearrangement joins TRBV7-9 to TRBJ2-1, with 11 bases matching TRBD2. CDR1 SEHNR and CDR2 FQNEAQ come from the germline V gene (reference sequence). This CDR3 region has 15 residues. V shed 0 bases and J 10 bases; nucleotides not matched to a gene: 5. CDR3 nucleotides: TGTGCCAGCAGCTTAGCTAGCGGGGGGGGGAAAGAGCAGTTCTTC. Amino acids: CASSLASGGGKEQFF.

This clonotype was recorded a few times. This sequence may be a read error, since a much larger clone differs from it by one base. The V and J genes are TRBV5-1 and TRBJ2-5; perhaps TRBD1 as D (6 bases). Germline V lookup: CDR1 SGHRS, CDR2 YFSETQ. This CDR3 has 13 residues. CDR3 in DNA: TGCGCCAGCAGGCAGGACAGCCAAGAGAACCAGTACTTC. Translation: CASRQDSQENQYF.

This clonotype was observed at least ten times. This chain links TRBV20-1 with TRBJ1-1; tentatively, D is TRBD1 (6 bases). Germline lookup yields CDR1 DFQATT and CDR2 SNEGSKA (reference sequence). This CDR3 region has 12 residues. The V end lost 6 bases, the J end lost 0 bases, and 8 bases lay between the germline ends. CDR3 coding DNA: TGCAGTGCCAGGGGAATGAACACTGAAGCTTTCTTT. This encodes CSARGMNTEAFF.

This clonotype showed up many times. The gene calls are TRBV6-5 and TRBJ1-2; D perhaps matches TRBD1 (6 bases). The CDR3 contains 16 residues. The germline V gene has CDR1 MNHEY and CDR2 SVGAGI. V was trimmed by 6 bases and J by 2 bases, leaving 19 bases between them. DNA for the CDR3: TGTGCCAGCAGCCCCACCGGGACACGACACAACTATGGCTACACCTTC. It yields the protein CASSPTGTRHNYGYTF.

This clonotype was seen repeatedly, ten times or more. The gene calls are TRBV5-1 and TRBJ2-2; maybe TRBD2 (6 bases). The CDR3 contains 16 residues. Trimming removed 2 bases at V and 2 bases at J, with 13 bases between. From germline, CDR1 is SGHRS and CDR2 YFSETQ. CDR3 protein: CASSFAKRANTGELFF. DNA of the CDR3: TGCGCCAGCAGCTTTGCCAAGCGGGCTAACACCGGGGAGCTGTTTTTT.

At least ten counts were recorded for this clonotype. The V call is TRBV6-1, the J call TRBJ1-2; D remains ambiguous. The CDR3 consists of 14 residues. V dropped 8 bases and J dropped 4 bases, with 17 bases sitting between them. In germline, CDR1 is MNHNS, CDR2 SASEGT. CDR3 nucleotides: TGTGCCAGCTGTCCTCTGCGGGTTATCTATGGCTACACCTTC. It is translated as CASCPLRVIYGYTF.

This clonotype has ten or more counts. The V gene is TRBV20-1, the J gene TRBJ2-3, with 9 bases matching TRBD2. The CDR3 consists of 16 residues. The germline gives CDR1 DFQATT, CDR2 SNEGSKA (reference sequence). J lost 0 bases, V lost 3 bases, and 7 bases had no gene match. This CDR3 is CSARRASGTSTDTQYF. The CDR3 bases are TGCAGTGCTAGGAGGGCTAGCGGGACCAGCACAGATACGCAGTATTTT.

The rearrangement uses TRBV11-3 and TRBJ2-1; D may be TRBD2 (6 bases). V was pared by 1 base and J by 9 bases, with 16 bases between. Germline V gene lookup returns CDR1 SGHNT and CDR2 YENEEA. The CDR3 sequence is 15 residues long. Here the CDR3 reads CASSLGSGGTVEQFF. CDR3 nucleotide sequence: TGTGCCAGCAGCTTAGGATCGGGCGGGACGGTTGAGCAGTTCTTC.

This clonotype occurred many times. The V gene is TRBV20-1, the J gene TRBJ2-7; weak D call: TRBD2 (6 bases). The CDR3 is 14 amino acids. From germline, CDR1 is DFQATT and CDR2 SNEGSKA (reference sequence). The germline V and J ends were trimmed by 0 bases and 1 base, with 10 bases remaining between them. The CDR3, as DNA: TGCAGTGCTAGAGATCCCGGGAGATCCTACGAGCAGTACTTC. Its protein product is CSARDPGRSYEQYF.

At least ten counts were recorded for this clonotype. The chain recombines TRBV24-1 with TRBJ2-1; D unclear. CDR1 is KGHDR, CDR2 SFDVKD, per germline. The V end lost 0 bases, the J end lost 8 bases, and 10 bases lay between the germline ends. CDR3 length: 14 residues. In DNA form, the CDR3 reads TGTGCCACCAGTGATTTGGGCCCCACCGATGAGCAGTTCTTC. It yields the protein CATSDLGPTDEQFF.

This clonotype was detected ten times or more. This chain connects TRBV5-1 to TRBJ1-2, with TRBD1 matching over 9 bases. Germline CDR1 and CDR2: SGHRS and YFSETQ. The V gene end was trimmed by 4 bases and the J gene end by 6 bases; junction bases not matched to a gene: 7. This CDR3 has 14 amino acids. CDR3 sequence (DNA): TGCGCCAGCAGCGGAGGGACAGGGTCAAATGGCTACACCTTC. Protein product: CASSGGTGSNGYTF. Filled out from reference TRBV5-1 and TRBJ1-2, the complete variable domain reads KAGVTQTPRYLIKTRGQQVTLSCSPISGHRSVSWYQQTPGQGLQFLFEYFSETQRNKGNFPGRFSGRQFSNSRSEMNVSTLELGDSALYLCASSGGTGSNGYTFGSGTRLTVV.

J is TRBJ2-7 and V is TRBV14, with 10 bases aligning to TRBD1. V lost 5 bases and J lost 0; bases outside the gene matches: 4. Germline V gene data show CDR1 as SGHDN and CDR2 as FVKESK. The CDR3 runs 15 residues. The CDR3 region has the DNA TGTGCCAGCAGCATCGGGACAGGGGTCTCCTACGAGCAGTACTTC. Amino acids: CASSIGTGVSYEQYF.

In this sample, this clonotype turned up many times. The V and J genes are TRBV11-1 and TRBJ2-7, with TRBD1 as a possible D gene (6 bases). CDR1 and CDR2 (germline): SGHAT, FQDESV (reference sequence). V was cut by 1 base and J by 1 base, with 14 bases left in between. The length of the CDR3 is 16 residues. CDR3 DNA sequence: TGTGCCAGCAGCTTAGAGCGAGGACAGACGTCCTACGAGCAGTACTTC. Residues: CASSLERGQTSYEQYF.

This clonotype was detected many times. The gene calls are TRBV18 and TRBJ1-1, with D tentatively TRBD1 (5 bases). Germline V gene lookup returns CDR1 KGHSH and CDR2 LQKENI. The CDR3 covers 15 residues. The V end lost 1 base, the J end lost 5 bases, and 14 bases lay between the germline ends. The CDR3 region has the DNA TGTGCCAGCTCACCACGGGCGGGGGTTCAAACTGAAGCTTTCTTT. Translation: CASSPRAGVQTEAFF.

The chain is built from TRBV9 and TRBJ1-5; perhaps TRBD1 as D (5 bases). Germline CDR1 and CDR2: SGDLS and YYNGEE. Trimming took off 0 bases at V and 7 bases at J, with 14 bases between the two ends. The CDR3 loop spans 15 amino acids. CDR3 in amino acids: CASSVGGRAGQPQHF. The CDR3 bases are TGTGCCAGCAGCGTAGGCGGCAGGGCGGGACAGCCCCAGCATTTT.

This clonotype was counted ten times or more. J is TRBJ2-2 and V is TRBV12-3 or TRBV12-4; TRBD1 aligns across 10 bases. Trimming at V came to 6 bases and at J to 8 bases, leaving 6 bases not matched to a gene. The CDR3 is made up of 14 amino acids. Written as DNA, the CDR3 is TGTGCCAGCAGCCTGGGACAGGGGCCAGGGGAGCTGTTTTTT. It encodes CASSLGQGPGELFF.

This clonotype was seen at least ten times. The chain joins TRBV15 to TRBJ2-3, with 8 positions matching TRBD1. With V trimmed by 1 base and J by 5 bases, 8 bases remained unmatched. CDR1 and CDR2 from the germline V gene are LNHNV and YYDKDF (reference sequence). This CDR3 is built from 16 residues. The chain's CDR3 is CATSRVRGRMGDTQYF. The CDR3 region has the DNA TGTGCCACCAGCAGAGTCAGGGGGCGCATGGGAGATACGCAGTATTTT.

This clonotype has only a few counts. A read error may explain this, as a much larger clone is one base away. The genes are TRBV29-1 and TRBJ1-1; D might be TRBD1 (6 bases). V shed 7 bases and J shed 0 bases, with 9 bases lying between them. The CDR3 consists of 12 residues. Per germline, CDR1 SQVTM and CDR2 ANQGSEA. The CDR3 sequence is CSDGQMNTEAFF. CDR3 nucleotide sequence: TGCAGCGACGGACAGATGAACACTGAAGCTTTCTTT.

This clonotype was detected many times. V usage is TRBV12-3 or TRBV12-4 and J usage is TRBJ1-2; perhaps TRBD1 as D (5 bases). The CDR3 is 13 amino acids. V was cut by 5 bases and J by 5 bases, with 12 bases left in between. DNA of the CDR3: TGTGCCAGCAGTCCGGACACGACATATGGCTACACCTTC. Its protein product is CASSPDTTYGYTF.

This clonotype was seen repeatedly, ten times or more. The chain carries TRBV4-2 and TRBJ2-3; D gene ambiguous. The CDR3 sequence is 15 residues long. The V gene's germline CDR1 is LGHNA and CDR2 YNFKEQ. V was trimmed by 0 bases and J by 7 bases, leaving 14 bases between them. DNA for the CDR3: TGTGCCAGCAGCCAAGAATGGGCAAGGTCGAATACGCAGTATTTT. Encoded protein: CASSQEWARSNTQYF.

This clonotype was seen ten or more times. V and J are TRBV20-1 and TRBJ1-1, with a tentative D call TRBD1 (5 bases). Germline V gene data show CDR1 as DFQATT and CDR2 as SNEGSKA (reference sequence). The CDR3 loop spans 15 amino acids. V shed 6 bases and J shed 2 bases, with 19 bases lying between them. CDR3 residues: CSARRVPGPNTEAFF. In DNA, the CDR3 is TGCAGTGCACGCAGAGTTCCGGGACCAAACACTGAAGCTTTCTTT.